Following are 30 T cell receptor beta chains from one sample sequenced in a study of blood T cell repertoires in COVID-19 (dated by TCRdb to about 2020). Library preparation was by the immunoSEQ multiplex PCR assay. TCRdb retrieved this table from immuneACCESS and kept in-frame rearrangements only. Not all clones are present; in checked studies, unresolved V genes account for under half, and no reason is known for the remainder. This sample is represented by more than 20,000 clones; around 69% of them were singletons. Of the sample, 15% to 20% is held by the ten largest clones. Sequenced: peripheral blood. These receptors were collected from a human donor in a cohort sampled during active or convalescent COVID-19.

The CDR3 is CASATGTAQETQYF. Here the CDR3 DNA reads TGTGCCAGCGCGACAGGGACGGCTCAAGAGACCCAGTACTTC. The rearrangement joins TRBV7-9 to TRBJ2-5, with 7 bases that match TRBD1. The CDR3 is made up of 14 amino acids. CDR1 SEHNR and CDR2 FQNEAQ come from the germline V gene (reference sequence). V trimming: 8 bases; J trimming: 2 bases; junction bases outside the gene matches: 8.

This clone was seen a handful of times. The chain joins TRBV6-5 to TRBJ1-2, with unresolved D. Between the trimmed V and J ends, which lost 2 bases and 7 bases, there was a span of 17 bases. Germline V lookup: CDR1 MNHEY, CDR2 SVGAGI. This CDR3 comprises 15 residues. CDR3 sequence reads: CASSYAMTASSGYTF. The CDR3 DNA follows: TGTGCCAGCAGTTACGCGATGACCGCTTCTAGTGGCTACACCTTC.

This clone was recorded a few times. The V and J genes are TRBV4-1 and TRBJ2-4; TRBD2 aligns across 10 bases. The CDR3 totals 14 residues. CDR1 and CDR2 (germline): MGHRA, YSYEKL. Trimming cost V 5 bases and J 10 bases; bases outside gene matches: 8. The CDR3 loop reads CASSDPSGGIIQYF. In DNA form, the CDR3 reads TGCGCCAGCAGCGATCCTAGCGGGGGTATAATTCAGTACTTC.

The chain carries TRBV7-2 and TRBJ2-5, with D perhaps TRBD1 (5 bases). There are 14 residues in the CDR3. V gave up 5 bases and J gave up 5 bases, with 15 bases separating them. From germline, CDR1 is SGHTA and CDR2 FQGNSA. DNA of the CDR3: TGTGCCAGCAGCCAAGGGGCAGAAAGGGAGACCCAGTACTTC. Its protein is CASSQGAERETQYF.

CDR3 protein: CASSLMTAGDEKLFF. The CDR3 bases are TGTGCCAGCAGCTTAATGACCGCGGGCGATGAAAAACTGTTTTTT. The rearrangement links TRBV7-8 to TRBJ1-4; D is uncertain. The germline V gene has CDR1 SGHVS and CDR2 FQNEAQ. Trimming removed 2 bases from V and 6 bases from J, with 13 bases in between. This CDR3 comprises 15 residues.

The rearrangement uses TRBV5-4 and TRBJ1-4, with 9 bases that match TRBD1. The CDR3 is 15 amino acids. CDR1 is SGHNT, CDR2 YYREEE, per germline (reference sequence). Trimming took 4 bases from V and 8 from J; bases not matched to a gene: 9. The CDR3 region has the DNA TGTGCCAGCAGCCCTACGGGACAGGGTGACGAAAAACTGTTTTTT. It encodes CASSPTGQGDEKLFF.

The gene calls are TRBV5-1 and TRBJ1-5, with 7 bases matching TRBD1. Trimming at V came to 2 bases and at J to 3 bases, leaving 2 bases not matched to a gene. Germline V gene data show CDR1 as SGHRS and CDR2 as YFSETQ. This CDR3 contains 14 residues. The CDR3 coding sequence is TGCGCCAGCAGCTTCGGGACAGCCAATCAGCCCCAGCATTTT. It specifies CASSFGTANQPQHF.

CDR3 amino acids: CASRGPGKNIQYF. CDR3 coding DNA: TGTGCCAGCCGAGGACCAGGGAAAAACATTCAGTACTTC. The chain recombines TRBV5-6 with TRBJ2-4; TRBD1 might be the D (5 bases). CDR1 is SGHDT and CDR2 is YYEEEE in the germline V gene. This CDR3 is 13 amino acids long. V lost 7 bases, J lost 4 bases, and 12 bases lay in between.

The CDR3 sequence is CASSEPGLVTDNEQFF. CDR3 nucleotide sequence: TGTGCCAGCAGCGAACCGGGACTAGTGACCGACAATGAGCAGTTCTTC. V gene TRBV3-1 (or the pseudogene TRBV3-2) combines with J gene TRBJ2-1; 8 bases line up with TRBD2. This CDR3 comprises 16 residues. V lost 5 bases, J lost 5 bases, and 11 bases stayed unmatched. The germline V gene has CDR1 LGHDT and CDR2 YNNKEL (reference sequence).

This rearrangement joins TRBV5-5 to TRBJ1-4, with 8 nucleotides matching TRBD1. The CDR3 contains 16 residues. Germline lookup yields CDR1 SGHKS and CDR2 YYEKEE (reference sequence). V shed 5 bases and J 10 bases; nucleotides not matched to a gene: 16. CDR3 protein: CASSQDRDRGKAKLFF. CDR3 nucleotide sequence: TGTGCCAGCAGTCAGGACAGGGATCGGGGCAAAGCAAAACTGTTTTTT.

This chain links TRBV12-2 with TRBJ1-5; the DNA was not used to check the table's D call, TRBD1. TRBV12-2 is flagged as a pseudogene. The CDR3 contains 16 residues. CDR3 amino acids: CASRFPGHSCNQPQHF. For the CDR3, the DNA is TGTGCAAGTCGCTTCCCGGGACACTCATGCAATCAGCCCCAGCATTTT.

This clone is categorized as medium-sized. V usage is TRBV7-6 and J usage is TRBJ2-2, with 12 positions matching TRBD2. The CDR3 sequence is 18 residues long. The ends lost 1 base at V and 3 bases at J; junction bases unmatched: 6. Looked up from germline, CDR1 is SGHVS and CDR2 is FNYEAQ. The DNA for the CDR3 is TGTGCCAGCAGCTTAGGCCTAGCGGGGGGGCCATACACCGGGGAGCTGTTTTTT. It specifies CASSLGLAGGPYTGELFF. Drawing the rest from reference TRBV7-6 and TRBJ2-2, the complete variable domain is GAGVSQSPRYKVTKRGQDVALRCDPISGHVSLYWYRQALGQGPEFLTYFNYEAQQDKSGLPNDRFSAERPEGSISTLTIQRTEQRDSAMYRCASSLGLAGGPYTGELFFGEGSRLTVL.

This chain joins TRBV6-1 and TRBJ1-3; tentative D call: TRBD1 (5 bases). V lost 1 base and J lost 0, with 7 bases in between. The CDR3 length is 15 residues. Germline V lookup: CDR1 MNHNS, CDR2 SASEGT. The CDR3, as DNA: TGTGCCAGCAGTGAAGGGGGCAGCTCTGGAAACACCATATATTTT. It codes for CASSEGGSSGNTIYF.

This clone was observed a single time. This sequence joins TRBV7-9 and TRBJ1-2, with a tentative D call TRBD1 (6 bases). CDR1 is SEHNR and CDR2 is FQNEAQ in the germline V gene (reference sequence). This CDR3 is 15 amino acids long. V lost 4 bases, J lost 3 bases, and 15 bases lay in between. The CDR3 nucleotides read TGTGCCAGCAGCTCAACGGTGGGGGCATACTATGGCTACACCTTC. Translated, it gives CASSSTVGAYYGYTF.

The count of this clone is one. CDR3 loop: CAAWGRGSGANVLTF. The CDR3 bases are TGTGCCGCGTGGGGGAGGGGTTCTGGGGCCAACGTCCTGACTTTC. The rearrangement links TRBV2 to TRBJ2-6; 7 nucleotides agree with TRBD2. The CDR3 length is 15 residues. In germline, CDR1 is SNHLY, CDR2 FYNNEI. The junction had 8 bases not matched to a gene; V was cut back by 11 bases and J by 1 base.

The V call is TRBV28, the J call TRBJ1-1; 8 bases fit TRBD1. The CDR3 consists of 12 residues. The V gene end was trimmed by 7 bases and the J gene end by 11 bases; junction bases not matched to a gene: 9. The V gene's germline CDR1 is MDHEN and CDR2 SYDVKM. CDR3 loop: CASTQRTGTAFF. In nucleotides, the CDR3 is TGTGCCAGCACCCAGAGGACAGGGACGGCTTTCTTT.

This rearrangement joins TRBV9 to TRBJ2-3, with 9 bases aligning to TRBD2. V gave up 3 bases and J gave up 2 bases; unmatched junction bases: 19. The CDR3 is made up of 20 amino acids. Germline V gives CDR1 SGDLS, CDR2 YYNGEE. The CDR3 coding sequence is TGTGCCAGCAGCGCTTCAAGGCGGGGGGGCCACTCTTTCTACACAGATACGCAGTATTTT. Translating gives CASSASRRGGHSFYTDTQYF.

This clone appeared a few times. The rearrangement joins TRBV2 to TRBJ1-1; D is perhaps TRBD1 (5 bases). CDR1 is SNHLY, CDR2 FYNNEI, per germline. The CDR3 has 14 residues. V was cut by 4 bases and J by 1 base, with 10 bases left in between. DNA of the CDR3: TGTGCCAGCAGTGTCAGTGGGGCGAACACTGAAGCTTTCTTT. It is translated as CASSVSGANTEAFF.

DNA for the CDR3: TGTGCCAGCAGTTTAGGGATGAGGGCTTATGAGCAGTTCTTC. Translated: CASSLGMRAYEQFF. The chain is built from TRBV27 and TRBJ2-1, with D possibly being TRBD2 (5 bases). With 2 bases removed from V and 8 bases from J, the gap between germline ends came to 13 bases. Looked up from germline, CDR1 is MNHEY and CDR2 is SMNVEV (reference sequence). This CDR3 spans 14 amino acids.

In this sample, this clone turned up once. V usage is TRBV6-6 and J usage is TRBJ2-7; the match to TRBD1 covers 7 bases. Trimming at V came to 0 bases and at J to 7 bases, leaving 3 bases not matched to a gene. This CDR3 comprises 13 residues. The germline V gene encodes CDR1 MNHNY and CDR2 SVGAGI (reference sequence). The CDR3 nucleotides read TGTGCCAGCAGTTACTCGACAGGGTTAGAGCAGTACGTC. Translated, it gives CASSYSTGLEQYV.

The gene calls are TRBV2 and TRBJ2-4; 11 nucleotides agree with TRBD2. From germline, CDR1 is SNHLY and CDR2 FYNNEI. The CDR3 totals 16 residues. The junction had 10 bases not matched to a gene; V was cut back by 8 bases and J by 4 bases. The CDR3 here is CASGILAGGVKNIQYF. The CDR3 nucleotides read TGTGCCAGCGGGATCCTAGCGGGGGGCGTGAAAAACATTCAGTACTTC.

The CDR3, as DNA: TGTGCCAGCAGCTTAAGAAGCGGGGGGTCCGCAGATACGCAGTATTTT. This encodes CASSLRSGGSADTQYF. V usage is TRBV7-3 and J usage is TRBJ2-3; 9 nucleotides agree with TRBD2. The CDR3 length is 16 residues. Germline CDR1 SGHTA, CDR2 FQGTGA. V shed 1 base, J shed 4 bases, and the junction held 6 bases outside the gene matches.

This clone is a singleton in its sample. This rearrangement joins TRBV4-3 to TRBJ1-4; D gene unclear. The CDR3 has 16 amino acids. Looked up from germline, CDR1 is LGHNA and CDR2 is YSLEER. V was pared by 1 base and J by 2 bases, with 11 bases between. The CDR3 reads CASSQARGSTNEKLFF. DNA of the CDR3: TGCGCCAGCAGCCAAGCGCGGGGATCCACTAATGAAAAACTGTTTTTT.

The V gene is TRBV4-1, the J gene TRBJ2-7; 10 nucleotides match TRBD2. Germline-derived CDR1 and CDR2 are MGHRA and YSYEKL. The ends lost 3 bases at V and 7 bases at J; junction bases unmatched: 15. This CDR3 comprises 17 residues. CDR3 in DNA: TGCGCCAGCAGCCACAGACCCACTAGCGGGATAGTCGTAGAGCAGTACTTC. This translates into CASSHRPTSGIVVEQYF.

There are a few counts of this clone. This chain joins TRBV20-1 and TRBJ2-7; D is ambiguous. Trimming pared 0 bases from V and 6 bases from J, leaving 6 bases between. Germline CDR1 reads DFQATT; CDR2 reads SNEGSKA (reference sequence). The CDR3 is 11 residues long. CDR3 protein: CSARDGREQYF. Here the CDR3 DNA reads TGCAGTGCTAGAGATGGCCGCGAGCAGTACTTC.

The V call is TRBV6-2 or TRBV6-3, the J call TRBJ1-2; TRBD1 is a possible D gene (6 bases). CDR3 size: 16 residues. Germline loops: CDR1 MNHEY, CDR2 SVGEGT. The germline V and J ends were trimmed by 5 bases and 8 bases, with 24 bases remaining between them. CDR3 region: CASSQDSPHRSGGYTF. DNA for the CDR3: TGTGCCAGCAGTCAGGACAGCCCTCATCGCTCCGGGGGCTACACCTTC.

The rearrangement uses TRBV19 and TRBJ2-2; D not certain. Germline V gene sequence: CDR1 LNHDA, CDR2 SQIVND (reference sequence). V lost 1 base and J 5 bases, leaving 8 bases between the germline ends. The CDR3 has 14 residues. In DNA, the CDR3 is TGTGCCAGTAGTATAGGGTGGCGGACCGGGGAGCTGTTTTTT. Translation gives CASSIGWRTGELFF. The full variable domain, completed using reference TRBV19 and TRBJ2-2, is DGGITQSPKYLFRKEGQNVTLSCEQNLNHDAMYWYRQDPGQGLRLIYYSQIVNDFQKGDIAEGYSVSREKKESFPLTVTSAQKNPTAFYLCASSIGWRTGELFFGEGSRLTVL.

The chain combines TRBV27 with TRBJ2-3, with TRBD2 identical over 8 bases. The length of the CDR3 is 15 residues. Germline V gives CDR1 MNHEY, CDR2 SMNVEV (reference sequence). With 0 bases clipped from V and 5 bases from J, the junction kept 4 bases outside the gene matches. The CDR3 sequence: CASSLSRRGVDTQYF. Written as DNA, the CDR3 is TGTGCCAGCAGTTTATCTCGGCGGGGGGTAGATACGCAGTATTTT.

CDR3 loop: CASSQDQASGHSTDTQYF. CDR3 coding DNA: TGTGCCAGCAGCCAAGATCAGGCTAGCGGGCATAGCACAGATACGCAGTATTTT. The chain joins TRBV3-1 (or the pseudogene TRBV3-2) to TRBJ2-3; 8 bases align to TRBD2. The V gene end was trimmed by 0 bases and the J gene end by 0 bases; junction bases not matched to a gene: 8. The CDR3 runs 18 residues. CDR1 is LGHDT, CDR2 YNNKEL, per germline (reference sequence).

The V gene is TRBV5-6, the J gene TRBJ1-3, with D maybe TRBD1 (6 bases). Germline lookup yields CDR1 SGHDT and CDR2 YYEEEE. The V gene lost 1 base and the J gene lost 2 bases, with 7 bases spanning the gap. The CDR3 is 14 residues long. The CDR3 protein is CASSLPGAGNTIYF. As DNA, the CDR3 is TGTGCCAGCAGCTTGCCAGGGGCTGGAAACACCATATATTTT.